The 6 T cell receptor beta chains in this list originate from one sample, sequenced in a study of T cell responses to AZD1222 COVID-19 vaccine. TCRdb's copy holds only in-frame clones and misses some; the assay was immunoSEQ multiplex PCR. The sample includes about 83,000 clones, around nine tenths of them seen just once. Sample: peripheral blood, taken on day 0 of MenACWY control vaccination. The receptors shown here come from an adult in good health.

This sequence joins TRBV10-1 and TRBJ2-3; perhaps TRBD2 as D (5 bases). The germline gives CDR1 WNHNN, CDR2 SYGVQD (reference sequence). The germline V and J ends were trimmed by 1 base and 0 bases, with 11 bases remaining between them. CDR3 length: 16 residues. This CDR3 reads CASSELAGGSTDTQYF. DNA for the CDR3: TGCGCCAGCAGTGAGTTGGCGGGCGGCAGCACAGATACGCAGTATTTT.

The chain uses TRBV5-1 and TRBJ2-3, with no clear D. This CDR3 has 13 residues. Germline V gives CDR1 SGHRS, CDR2 YFSETQ. V shed 4 bases and J shed 1 base, with 7 bases lying between them. CDR3 sequence: CASSLTGTDTQYF. The CDR3 nucleotides are TGCGCCAGCAGCCTGACCGGCACAGATACGCAGTATTTT.

This clone appeared a single time. The chain links TRBV7-2 to TRBJ2-7; TRBD2 matches at 11 bases. From germline, CDR1 is SGHTA and CDR2 FQGNSA. The CDR3 length is 13 residues. The J segment lost 6 bases and the V segment lost 7 bases, leaving 5 bases of the junction unmatched. CDR3 sequence reads: CASTLAGAPEQYF. CDR3 in DNA: TGTGCCAGCACACTAGCGGGGGCTCCCGAGCAGTACTTC.

This chain joins TRBV6-1 and TRBJ2-7; 8 bases agree with TRBD1. V shed 2 bases, J shed 4 bases, and the junction held 10 bases outside the gene matches. CDR1 and CDR2 (germline): MNHNS, SASEGT. The CDR3 totals 16 residues. This chain's CDR3 is CASSEKWTGKRYEQYF. In DNA form, the CDR3 reads TGTGCCAGCAGTGAAAAGTGGACAGGGAAGCGGTACGAGCAGTACTTC.

V and J are TRBV30 and TRBJ2-1; TRBD1 matches at 8 bases. The CDR3 is 14 residues long. Trimming took 0 bases from V and 6 from J; bases not matched to a gene: 4. Germline V gene sequence: CDR1 GTSNPN, CDR2 SVGIG (reference sequence). DNA for the CDR3: TGTGCCTGGAGTGTACGAACAGGGGGCAATGAGCAGTTCTTC. Translating gives CAWSVRTGGNEQFF.

This clone appeared a single time. The J gene is TRBJ1-2, the V gene TRBV28; 9 positions agree with TRBD1. The CDR3 is made up of 15 amino acids. J was trimmed by 7 bases and V by 5 bases; bases with no gene match: 11. Germline assignment: CDR1 MDHEN and CDR2 SYDVKM. CDR3 DNA sequence: TGTGCCAGCAGTCTGCCGGACAGGGGTAGTGGTGGCTACACCTTC. Translating it yields CASSLPDRGSGGYTF.